These 12 T cell receptor beta chains originate from one sample sequenced in a study of shared clonotypes between healthy human individuals. Using immunoSEQ multiplex PCR, the repertoire was profiled, and TCRdb retains in-frame clones only, with some absent. The profile shows about 2 million clones, approximately 94% of them singletons. Naive CD8 cells lacked CD45RO and underwent positive selection for CCR7, leaving out terminally differentiated effector memory CD45RA+ cells. The sequenced sample consisted of naive CD8+ T cells sorted from blood. The receptors were sampled from a man between 18 and 35 years old in good health.

The rearrangement joins TRBV4-1 to TRBJ2-7, with D possibly matching TRBD1 (6 bases). The length of the CDR3 is 15 residues. Trimming stripped 4 bases from V and 2 bases from J, with 15 bases between. The germline V gene encodes CDR1 MGHRA and CDR2 YSYEKL. The CDR3 nucleotides read TGCGCCAGCAGCCGCCTACAGGGAAGGGCCTACGAGCAGTACTTC. It is translated as CASSRLQGRAYEQYF.

The V gene is TRBV5-4, the J gene TRBJ1-2, with D tentatively TRBD1 (5 bases). V lost 7 bases and J lost 3, with 10 bases in between. Per the germline V gene, CDR1 is SGHNT and CDR2 is YYREEE (reference sequence). The CDR3 contains 12 residues. Here the CDR3 reads CASRGEDYGYTF. CDR3 DNA sequence: TGTGCCAGCCGAGGGGAGGACTATGGCTACACCTTC.

The chain is built from TRBV7-9 and TRBJ1-5; TRBD1 aligns across 7 bases. The CDR3 totals 15 residues. The germline gives CDR1 SEHNR, CDR2 FQNEAQ (reference sequence). The J segment lost 1 base and the V segment lost 4 bases, leaving 4 bases of the junction unmatched. CDR3 sequence (DNA): TGTGCCAGCAGCTCCGGGACAGTCAGCAATCAGCCCCAGCATTTT. Translated: CASSSGTVSNQPQHF.

The count of this clone is one. The chain carries TRBV5-8 and TRBJ1-4, with D unclear. CDR1 is SGHTS and CDR2 is YDEGEE in the germline V gene. Trimming removed 2 bases at V and 3 bases at J, with 8 bases between. The CDR3 sequence is 14 residues long. For the CDR3, the DNA is TGTGCCAGCAGCTTTGGCAGATCTAATGAAAAACTGTTTTTT. Translated, it gives CASSFGRSNEKLFF.

On this clone: Other DNA variants within this sample encode the same CDR3. This chain links TRBV4-1 with TRBJ2-7; perhaps TRBD1 as D (6 bases). Germline V gives CDR1 MGHRA, CDR2 YSYEKL. The ends were cut back, 0 bases at V and 4 bases at J, with 13 bases in the middle. The CDR3 is 15 amino acids. The CDR3 sequence: CASSQESGGPYEQYF. The CDR3 region has the DNA TGCGCCAGCAGCCAAGAAAGTGGGGGCCCTTACGAGCAGTACTTC.

The chain combines TRBV30 with TRBJ1-1; possible D gene TRBD1, 6 bases. V dropped 8 bases and J dropped 4 bases, with 11 bases sitting between them. This CDR3 comprises 11 residues. Per the germline V gene, CDR1 is GTSNPN and CDR2 is SVGIG (reference sequence). CDR3 region: CAKEGGTEAFF. DNA of the CDR3: TGTGCCAAGGAAGGGGGCACTGAAGCTTTCTTT.

The chain links TRBV27 to TRBJ1-4; 8 bases map to TRBD1. J gave up 10 bases and V 2 bases, and 6 bases lay outside the gene matches. Germline values: CDR1 MNHEY, CDR2 SMNVEV (reference sequence). There are 14 residues in the CDR3. CDR3 in amino acids: CASSLGQGAGKLFF. The CDR3 DNA sequence: TGTGCCAGCAGTTTAGGGCAGGGGGCAGGAAAACTGTTTTTT.

This clone has only one observation. The V and J genes are TRBV27 and TRBJ2-7, with 7 bases that match TRBD2. The CDR3 has 14 residues. J lost 4 bases, V lost 5 bases, and 8 bases had no gene match. From germline, CDR1 is MNHEY and CDR2 SMNVEV (reference sequence). The CDR3 nucleotides read TGTGCCAGCAGTAAAGGACTAGGGAGTTACGAGCAGTACTTC. Translated: CASSKGLGSYEQYF.

The V gene is TRBV2, the J gene TRBJ1-4, with TRBD1 as a possible D gene (5 bases). The V gene's germline CDR1 is SNHLY and CDR2 FYNNEI. This CDR3 spans 13 amino acids. Deletions cut 7 bases from V and 5 bases from J, with 11 bases between. CDR3 coding DNA: TGTGCCAGCACGGCAGGGCCGAATGAAAAACTGTTTTTT. Translated: CASTAGPNEKLFF.

The rearrangement joins TRBV30 to TRBJ2-3; no clear D gene. V gave up 5 bases and J gave up 2 bases, with 14 bases separating them. The CDR3 spans 14 residues. Per germline, CDR1 GTSNPN and CDR2 SVGIG (reference sequence). In DNA, the CDR3 is TGTGCCTGGGAGCCGAGTGGGGACACAGATACGCAGTATTTT. Residues: CAWEPSGDTDTQYF.

This rearrangement joins TRBV5-6 to TRBJ2-2, with D perhaps matching TRBD1 (5 bases). Trimming stripped 4 bases from V and 4 bases from J, with 11 bases between. There are 14 residues in the CDR3. CDR1 is SGHDT and CDR2 is YYEEEE in the germline V gene. The CDR3 reads CASSPLQGTGELFF. The CDR3 DNA sequence: TGTGCCAGCAGCCCACTGCAGGGCACCGGGGAGCTGTTTTTT.

CDR3 DNA: TGTGCCAGCAGCTTATTTGCCGGGACAGAAGACCTGAACACTGAAGCTTTCTTT. Translation gives CASSLFAGTEDLNTEAFF. The chain links TRBV7-2 to TRBJ1-1; 7 bases match TRBD1. CDR3 length: 18 residues. CDR1 and CDR2 from the germline V gene are SGHTA and FQGNSA. Trimming at V came to 2 bases and at J to 0 bases, leaving 12 bases not matched to a gene.